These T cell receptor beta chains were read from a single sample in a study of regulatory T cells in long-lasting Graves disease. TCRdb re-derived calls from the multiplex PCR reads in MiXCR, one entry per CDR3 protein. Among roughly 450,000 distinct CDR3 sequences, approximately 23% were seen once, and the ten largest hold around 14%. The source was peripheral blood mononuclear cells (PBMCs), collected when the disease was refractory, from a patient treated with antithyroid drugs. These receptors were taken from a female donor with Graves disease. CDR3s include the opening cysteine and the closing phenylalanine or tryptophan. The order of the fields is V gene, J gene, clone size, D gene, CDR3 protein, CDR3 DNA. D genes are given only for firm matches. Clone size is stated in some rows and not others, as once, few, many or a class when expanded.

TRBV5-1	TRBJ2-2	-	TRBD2	CASRRSGGASAGELFF	TGCGCCAGCAGGCGATCGGGGGGGGCATCCGCCGGGGAGCTGTTTTTT
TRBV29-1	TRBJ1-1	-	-	CSVTDTGVTEAFF	TGCAGCGTAACCGACACAGGAGTCACTGAAGCTTTCTTT
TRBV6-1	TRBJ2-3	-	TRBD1	CASSGQGVSTDTQYF	TGTGCCAGCAGTGGACAGGGAGTTAGCACAGATACGCAGTATTTT
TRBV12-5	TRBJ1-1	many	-	CASGPRRPNEAFF	TGTGCTAGTGGACCAAGGCGGCCTAATGAAGCTTTCTTT
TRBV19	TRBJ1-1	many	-	CASSIGRTEAFF	TGTGCCAGTAGTATTGGTAGGACTGAAGCTTTCTTT
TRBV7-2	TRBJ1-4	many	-	CASSLAANEKLFF	TGTGCCAGCAGCCTCGCGGCGAATGAAAAACTGTTTTTT
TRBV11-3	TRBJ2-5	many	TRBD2	CASSPGLAGGMETQYF	TGTGCCAGCAGCCCGGGACTAGCGGGAGGAATGGAGACCCAGTACTTC
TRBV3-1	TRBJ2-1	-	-	CASSRSYNEQFF	TGTGCCAGCAGCCGGAGCTACAATGAGCAGTTCTTC
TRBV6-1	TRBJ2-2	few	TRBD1	CASSEMTGGNTGELFF	TGTGCCAGCAGTGAAATGACAGGGGGCAACACCGGGGAGCTGTTTTTT
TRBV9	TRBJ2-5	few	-	CASSVDGHTSETQYF	TGTGCCAGCAGCGTAGATGGACACACCTCCGAGACCCAGTACTTC
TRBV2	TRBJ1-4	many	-	CASSELRAQKLFF	TGTGCCAGCAGTGAGCTCAGGGCCCAAAAACTGTTTTTT
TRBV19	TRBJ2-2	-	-	CASTPTNTGELFF	TGTGCCAGCACACCAACGAACACCGGGGAGCTGTTTTTT
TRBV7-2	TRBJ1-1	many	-	CASKEGMNTEAFF	TGTGCCAGCAAAGAAGGAATGAACACTGAAGCTTTCTTT
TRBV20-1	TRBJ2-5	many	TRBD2	CSARLAGGHRAQYF	TGCAGTGCTAGGCTAGCGGGGGGGCACAGGGCCCAGTACTTC
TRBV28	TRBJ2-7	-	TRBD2	CASSPGTSGPEGYEQYF	TGTGCCAGCAGTCCCGGGACTAGCGGGCCTGAAGGCTACGAGCAGTACTTC
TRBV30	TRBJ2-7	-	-	CAWHLTSLSSYEQYF	TGTGCCTGGCACCTGACATCTTTGAGCTCCTACGAGCAGTACTTC
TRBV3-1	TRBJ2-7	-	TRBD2	CASSHAGTSGTYEQYF	TGTGCCAGCAGCCATGCCGGGACTAGCGGAACCTACGAGCAGTACTTC
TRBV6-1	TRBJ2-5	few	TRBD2	CASTSPIQRGSGTQYF	TGTGCCAGCACTTCCCCGATCCAGCGGGGGTCGGGGACCCAGTACTTC
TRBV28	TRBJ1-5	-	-	CASSEVDRSWNQPQHF	TGTGCCAGCAGCGAAGTCGACAGGTCGTGGAATCAGCCCCAGCATTTT
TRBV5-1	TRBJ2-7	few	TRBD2	CASSPGTSGWAYEQYF	TGCGCCAGCAGCCCGGGGACTAGCGGATGGGCCTACGAGCAGTACTTC
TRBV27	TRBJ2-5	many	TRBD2	CASSLIAGGPQAQYF	TGTGCCAGCAGTTTAATAGCGGGAGGGCCCCAGGCCCAGTACTTC
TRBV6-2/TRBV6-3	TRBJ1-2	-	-	CASSYTHGYTF	TGTGCCAGCAGTTATACTCACGGCTACACCTTC
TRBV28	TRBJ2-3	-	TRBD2	CASSSGISTDTQYF	TGTGCCAGCAGTAGCGGGATTAGCACAGATACGCAGTATTTT
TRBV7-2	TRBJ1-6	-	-	CASSPRVGYSPLHF	TGTGCCAGCAGCCCTAGAGTGGGATATTCACCCCTCCACTTT
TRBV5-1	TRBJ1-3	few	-	CASSRDVSSGNTIYF	TGCGCCAGCAGCCGGGACGTAAGCTCTGGAAACACCATATATTTT
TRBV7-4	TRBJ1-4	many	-	CASSLNLLGGEANEKLFF	TGTGCCAGCAGCTTAAATCTCCTGGGGGGGGAAGCTAATGAAAAACTGTTTTTT
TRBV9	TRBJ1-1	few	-	CASSPRTVMNTEAFF	TGTGCCAGCAGCCCTAGGACAGTTATGAACACTGAAGCTTTCTTT
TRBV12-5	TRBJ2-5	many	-	CASGSNQGKETQYF	TGTGCTAGTGGTTCAAATCAGGGGAAGGAGACCCAGTACTTC
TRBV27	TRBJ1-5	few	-	CASSPPRDRFYQPQHF	TGTGCCAGCAGTCCCCCCCGCGACAGGTTTTATCAGCCCCAGCATTTT
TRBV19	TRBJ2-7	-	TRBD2	CASSISGGLYEQYF	TGTGCCAGTAGTATATCGGGGGGGCTCTACGAGCAGTACTTC
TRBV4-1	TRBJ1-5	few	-	CASSQGPLGVGQPQHF	TGCGCCAGCAGCCAAGGACCACTCGGGGTAGGTCAGCCCCAGCATTTT
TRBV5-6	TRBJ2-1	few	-	CASSLSLAGIAEQFF	TGTGCCAGCAGCTTGAGTCTCGCGGGAATCGCTGAGCAGTTCTTC
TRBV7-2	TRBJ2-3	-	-	CASSLWGSPRGDTQYF	TGTGCCAGCAGCTTATGGGGCTCTCCCCGGGGAGATACGCAGTATTTT
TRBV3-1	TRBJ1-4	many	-	CASSQDLPSAKLFF	TGTGCCAGCAGCCAAGATCTGCCGAGTGCAAAACTGTTTTTT
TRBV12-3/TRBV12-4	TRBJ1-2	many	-	CASSGLRAYGYTF	TGTGCCAGCAGTGGGCTCAGGGCCTATGGCTACACCTTC
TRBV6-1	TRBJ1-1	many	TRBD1	CATYRGLNTEAFF	TGTGCCACTTACAGGGGTTTGAACACTGAAGCTTTCTTT
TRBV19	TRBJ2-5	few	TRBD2	CASSIEPWRESGETQYF	TGTGCCAGTAGTATAGAACCCTGGCGGGAGTCAGGAGAGACCCAGTACTTC
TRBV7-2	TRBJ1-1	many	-	CASSLGRGQRAFF	TGTGCCAGCAGCCTAGGCCGGGGGCAGCGAGCTTTCTTT
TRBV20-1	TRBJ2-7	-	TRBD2	CSAFKLAGKYEQYF	TGCAGTGCTTTCAAACTAGCGGGGAAATACGAGCAGTACTTC
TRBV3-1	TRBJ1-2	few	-	CASSQGPRPTLDIGYTF	TGTGCCAGCAGCCAAGGCCCTCGACCCACCTTGGACATTGGCTACACCTTC
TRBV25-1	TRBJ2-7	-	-	CASSGGLAYEQYF	TGTGCCAGCAGCGGGGGGCTAGCCTACGAGCAGTACTTC
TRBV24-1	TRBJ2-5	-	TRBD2	CATSDPGTSGRARETQYF	TGTGCCACCAGTGACCCCGGGACTAGCGGGAGGGCCAGGGAGACCCAGTACTTC
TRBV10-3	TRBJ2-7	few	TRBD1	CAISLGQGAIPGEYEQYF	TGTGCCATCAGTCTTGGACAGGGGGCGATTCCCGGCGAATACGAGCAGTACTTC
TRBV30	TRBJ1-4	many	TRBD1	CAWRAPGTGKLFF	TGTGCCTGGAGGGCTCCCGGGACAGGAAAACTGTTTTTT
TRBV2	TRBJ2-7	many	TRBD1	CASLLGQGLEQYF	TGTGCCAGTCTCCTGGGACAGGGGCTCGAGCAGTACTTC
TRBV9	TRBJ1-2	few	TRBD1	CASSVSGQGSYGYTF	TGTGCCAGCAGCGTATCGGGACAGGGGAGCTATGGCTACACCTTC
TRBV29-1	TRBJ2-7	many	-	CSVDSSYEQYF	TGCAGCGTTGATTCGTCCTACGAGCAGTACTTC
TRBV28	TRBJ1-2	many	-	CASVQTDGYTF	TGTGCCAGCGTTCAGACAGATGGCTACACCTTC
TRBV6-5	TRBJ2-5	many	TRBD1	CASSYSTGAFRETQYF	TGTGCCAGCAGTTACTCGACAGGGGCCTTCCGGGAGACCCAGTACTTC
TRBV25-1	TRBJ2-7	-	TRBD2	CASSGIAGGYEQYF	TGTGCCAGCAGTGGGATAGCGGGAGGCTACGAGCAGTACTTC
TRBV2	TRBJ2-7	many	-	CAGSGGGGGEQYF	TGTGCCGGGTCCGGTGGAGGGGGTGGTGAGCAGTACTTC
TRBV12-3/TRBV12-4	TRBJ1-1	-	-	CASTALGSASVNTEAFF	TGTGCCAGCACTGCACTTGGGTCGGCGTCGGTAAACACTGAAGCTTTCTTT
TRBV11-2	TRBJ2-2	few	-	CASSYTTANTGELFF	TGTGCCAGCAGCTACACGACGGCGAACACCGGGGAGCTGTTTTTT
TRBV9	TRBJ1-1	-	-	CASSVSVGPGTEAFF	TGTGCCAGCAGCGTGAGTGTCGGACCGGGGACTGAAGCTTTCTTT
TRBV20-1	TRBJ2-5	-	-	CSASRGTLETQYF	TGCAGTGCTAGTCGGGGGACCCTAGAGACCCAGTACTTC